The 10 T cell receptor beta chains below were found in one sample sequenced in a study of T cell repertoires in cytomegalovirus infection. TCRdb called the reads again in MiXCR, with one record for every CDR3 protein. The sample gives around 260,000 distinct CDR3 sequences, roughly 10% of which show up once; around 16% is in the top ten. The material sequenced was PBMCs. These receptors were taken from a human donor in good health (CMV status not recorded). Some clones in this sample may be carry-over from other donors' samples.

This clonotype was seen many times. The rearrangement links TRBV7-9 to TRBJ2-4; D uncertain. Between the trimmed V and J ends, which lost 4 bases and 0 bases, there was a span of 13 bases. The CDR3 has 16 residues. Germline V gene sequence: CDR1 SEHNR, CDR2 FQNEAQ (reference sequence). Here the CDR3 DNA reads TGTGCCAGCAGCTCACAATTTTTGTTAGCCAAAAACATTCAGTACTTC. It yields the protein CASSSQFLLAKNIQYF.

In this sample, this clonotype turned up many times. As DNA, the CDR3 is TGTGCCAGCAGCTTATCTGGACAGCCGAATTCTGAAGCTTTCTTT. Its protein product is CASSLSGQPNSEAFF. This chain joins TRBV7-6 and TRBJ1-1; tentatively, D is TRBD1 (6 bases). Trimming took off 2 bases at V and 6 bases at J, with 16 bases between the two ends. Germline V gene data show CDR1 as SGHVS and CDR2 as FNYEAQ. The CDR3 contains 15 residues.

The chain carries TRBV6-2 or TRBV6-3 and TRBJ1-5, with D possibly being TRBD1 (5 bases). CDR3 length equals 17 residues. CDR1 is MNHEY and CDR2 is SVGEGT in the germline V gene. The V and J ends lost 2 bases and 2 bases respectively, with 16 bases between them. The CDR3 DNA reads TGTGCCAGCAGTTACGGTGTGGGGGGTTCCGGCAATCAGCCCCAGCATTTT. It specifies CASSYGVGGSGNQPQHF.

The table lists this clonotype with many counts. This rearrangement joins TRBV2 to TRBJ2-1; TRBD1 matches at 8 bases. V gave up 1 base and J gave up 8 bases; unmatched junction bases: 4. The CDR3 has 14 residues. Germline loops: CDR1 SNHLY, CDR2 FYNNEI. The CDR3 sequence: CASSEGTGRHEQFF. The CDR3 DNA reads TGTGCCAGCAGTGAAGGGACAGGGAGGCATGAGCAGTTCTTC.

This clonotype has at least ten counts. The V call is TRBV7-8, the J call TRBJ2-4, with a weak D call TRBD2 (5 bases). Trimming pared 2 bases from V and 0 bases from J, leaving 8 bases between. CDR1 and CDR2 (germline): SGHVS, FQNEAQ. This CDR3 comprises 15 residues. The CDR3: CASSLNGLAKNIQYF. DNA of the CDR3: TGTGCCAGCAGCTTAAACGGACTAGCCAAAAACATTCAGTACTTC.

The rearrangement uses TRBV10-2 and TRBJ1-2; perhaps TRBD1 as D (6 bases). Trimming left V 0 bases short and J 4 bases short, with 18 bases between. Per germline, CDR1 WSHSY and CDR2 SAAADI. The CDR3 extends over 17 amino acids. In DNA, the CDR3 is TGCGCCAGCAGTGAGTCGGGAACAGGGCGAAGGGGCTATGGCTACACCTTC. It yields the protein CASSESGTGRRGYGYTF.

This clonotype was seen ten or more times. The chain's CDR3 is CAISETGSSYEQYF. In DNA, the CDR3 is TGTGCCATCAGTGAGACAGGGAGTTCGTACGAGCAGTACTTC. This rearrangement joins TRBV10-3 to TRBJ2-7, with a weak D call TRBD1 (6 bases). The V gene lost 2 bases and the J gene lost 4 bases, with 12 bases spanning the gap. This CDR3 spans 14 amino acids. In germline, CDR1 is ENHRY, CDR2 SYGVKD.

This clonotype was seen at least ten times. The genes are TRBV7-2 and TRBJ1-5, with D uncertain. The CDR3 contains 15 residues. The V gene's germline CDR1 is SGHTA and CDR2 FQGNSA. Trimming shortened V by 4 bases and J by 0 bases, and 10 bases separated the two germline ends. CDR3 sequence: CASSYDNFSNQPQHF. The CDR3 DNA reads TGTGCCAGCAGCTATGACAATTTTAGCAATCAGCCCCAGCATTTT.

This chain uses TRBV5-1 with TRBJ2-4; either TRBD1 or TRBD2 may fit D (5 bases each). The V gene lost 1 base and the J gene lost 3 bases, with 14 bases spanning the gap. Germline V gene data show CDR1 as SGHRS and CDR2 as YFSETQ. The CDR3 sequence is 16 residues long. CDR3 amino acids: CASSLYFRGRKNIQYF. The CDR3 nucleotides read TGCGCCAGCAGCTTGTATTTTCGGGGCCGCAAAAACATTCAGTACTTC.

The sample holds many counts of this clonotype. This chain connects TRBV18 to TRBJ1-1; 8 bases align to TRBD1. Germline V gene lookup returns CDR1 KGHSH and CDR2 LQKENI. The CDR3 is made up of 14 amino acids. V was clipped by 6 bases and J by 5 bases; unmatched bases: 8. This chain's CDR3 is CASSNRTGWTEAFF. CDR3 nucleotide sequence: TGTGCCAGCTCTAACCGGACAGGGTGGACTGAAGCTTTCTTT.